These T cell receptor beta chains were read from a single sample in a study of T cells in Graves' hyperthyroidism and ophthalmopathy. TCRdb used MiXCR to reprocess the multiplex PCR reads, holding one entry per CDR3 protein. The table includes around 560,000 distinct CDR3 sequences, over 15% detected once. The sequencing input was blood. These receptors all stem from a woman aged 18-29 years with Graves' hyperthyroidism. CDR3s include the opening cysteine and the closing phenylalanine or tryptophan. The order of the fields is D gene, V gene, J gene, clone size, CDR3 protein, CDR3 DNA. A D gene is named only where the DNA matches it firmly. Rows may omit the clone size; those that give it use once, few, many or a size class.

TRBD2	TRBV7-9	TRBJ2-2	NA	CASSWAGLEAGELFF	TGTGCCAGCAGCTGGGCGGGACTAGAAGCGGGGGAGCTGTTTTTT
NA	TRBV7-3	TRBJ1-1	NA	CASSLTAQGTEAFF	TGTGCCAGCAGCTTAACGGCACAGGGCACTGAAGCTTTCTTT
TRBD2	TRBV7-8	TRBJ2-1	many	CASSRGAGGFYEQFF	TGTGCCAGCAGCCGGGGTGCGGGGGGGTTCTATGAGCAGTTCTTC
NA	TRBV5-4	TRBJ1-1	NA	CASSSGMNTEAFF	TGTGCCAGCAGCTCAGGAATGAACACTGAAGCTTTCTTT
NA	TRBV9	TRBJ2-1	few	CASSPRGWNEQFF	TGTGCCAGCAGCCCCCGGGGGTGGAATGAGCAGTTCTTC
NA	TRBV14	TRBJ1-3	NA	CASSTYRGNTIYF	TGTGCCAGCAGCACTTACAGGGGAAACACCATATATTTT
TRBD1	TRBV19	TRBJ1-4	NA	CASSRGTGSGTNEKLFF	TGTGCCAGTAGTAGGGGGACAGGGTCAGGGACTAATGAAAAACTGTTTTTT
NA	TRBV6-1	TRBJ2-7	many	CASSEEVAGSYEQYF	TGTGCCAGCAGTGAAGAGGTGGCAGGTTCCTACGAGCAGTACTTC
NA	TRBV5-6	TRBJ1-1	many	CASSYDPTEAFF	TGTGCCAGCAGCTACGACCCCACTGAAGCTTTCTTT
TRBD2	TRBV7-2	TRBJ2-1	many	CASSLAESGGLNEQFF	TGTGCCAGCAGCTTAGCGGAGTCGGGGGGGCTCAATGAGCAGTTCTTC
NA	TRBV24-1	TRBJ2-1	once	CATSDLVYGINEQFF	TGTGCCACCAGTGATTTAGTTTACGGGATCAATGAGCAGTTCTTC
NA	TRBV20-1	TRBJ2-5	NA	CSARADQETQYF	TGCAGTGCTAGGGCCGACCAAGAGACCCAGTACTTC
NA	TRBV6-1	TRBJ2-5	NA	CASSVTGTLQETQYF	TGTGCCAGCAGTGTCACCGGGACTTTACAAGAGACCCAGTACTTC
NA	TRBV18	TRBJ2-7	NA	CASSPERYEQYF	TGTGCCAGCTCACCGGAACGCTACGAGCAGTACTTC
NA	TRBV7-2	TRBJ1-4	NA	CASSLSGAVNEKLFF	TGTGCCAGCAGCTTGTCAGGGGCTGTTAATGAAAAACTGTTTTTT
NA	TRBV28	TRBJ2-5	NA	CASTSPQGGTQYF	TGTGCCAGCACCTCCCCCCAGGGGGGCACCCAGTACTTC
TRBD2	TRBV9	TRBJ2-1	many	CASSRGTSGTYNEQFF	TGTGCCAGCAGCCGAGGGACTAGCGGGACATACAATGAGCAGTTCTTC
NA	TRBV12-3/TRBV12-4	TRBJ2-3	many	CASSSVADTQYF	TGTGCCAGCAGTTCAGTAGCAGATACGCAGTATTTT
NA	TRBV24-1	TRBJ2-3	NA	CATSDFRELETSTDTQYF	TGTGCCACCAGTGATTTTAGGGAACTAGAAACCTCCACAGATACGCAGTATTTT
NA	TRBV7-6	TRBJ2-5	few	CASAAWRQNQETQYF	TGTGCCAGTGCAGCATGGCGGCAGAACCAAGAGACCCAGTACTTC
NA	TRBV10-3	TRBJ2-7	few	CAISDGDYEQYF	TGTGCCATCAGTGACGGGGACTACGAGCAGTACTTC
TRBD1	TRBV20-1	TRBJ1-5	few	CSATTGANNQPQHF	TGCAGTGCTACTACAGGGGCTAACAATCAGCCCCAGCATTTT
NA	TRBV5-5	TRBJ1-3	few	CASSLYSSGSDGNTIYF	TGTGCCAGCAGCTTGTATTCTTCAGGGAGCGATGGAAACACCATATATTTT